Shown below are 5 T cell receptor beta chains from a single sample sequenced in a study of cytomegalovirus exposure and HLA in healthy donors. PCR amplification relied on 60 Vbeta primers (plus 13 Jbeta primers). TCRdb keeps only in-frame clones here, not all; method: immunoSEQ multiplex PCR. The data show approximately 140,000 clones, with 70% to 85% seen just once and 1.5% to 2.5% held by the top ten. Specimen: PBMCs. The receptors were sampled from a woman in her forties in good health and CMV-seronegative.

This chain uses TRBV5-1 with TRBJ2-3; 7 bases map to TRBD2. This CDR3 comprises 15 residues. V dropped 4 bases and J dropped 0; count of bases not matched to a gene: 5. Germline V gene lookup returns CDR1 SGHRS and CDR2 YFSETQ. CDR3 DNA: TGCGCCAGCAGCCCTCTAGCGGCTAGCACAGATACGCAGTATTTT. Residues: CASSPLAASTDTQYF.

The genes are TRBV7-9 and TRBJ1-2; a weak D match, TRBD1 (6 bases). Germline loops: CDR1 SEHNR, CDR2 FQNEAQ (reference sequence). The CDR3 is 13 amino acids. V lost 1 base, J lost 7 bases, and 10 bases lay in between. The DNA for the CDR3 is TGTGCCAGCAGCTTAGTGGGGGCGCGTGGCTACACCTTC. This translates into CASSLVGARGYTF.

The V call is TRBV7-8, the J call TRBJ1-4, with D perhaps matching TRBD1 (6 bases). V was shortened by 3 bases and J by 5 bases, with 10 bases between the two germline ends. Germline CDR1 is SGHVS and CDR2 is FQNEAQ. The CDR3 has 14 residues. DNA of the CDR3: TGTGCCAGCAGCTTGGGGGACACCAATGAAAAACTGTTTTTT. Translating it yields CASSLGDTNEKLFF.

The chain has TRBV29-1 and TRBJ1-2, with D perhaps TRBD1 (5 bases). CDR3 length: 18 residues. Germline assignment: CDR1 SQVTM and CDR2 ANQGSEA. Trimming shortened V by 6 bases and J by 2 bases, and 28 bases separated the two germline ends. The CDR3 sequence is CSVPPWVRGGPRNYGYTF. In DNA, the CDR3 is TGCAGCGTCCCCCCTTGGGTAAGGGGCGGACCGAGGAACTATGGCTACACCTTC.

The rearrangement uses TRBV4-3 and TRBJ1-6; 11 bases match TRBD1. With V trimmed by 1 base and J by 0 bases, 8 bases remained unmatched. Germline V CDR1 and CDR2: LGHNA, YSLEER. This CDR3 spans 20 amino acids. This CDR3 is CASSQVWTGGRSSYNSPLHF. The CDR3, as DNA: TGCGCCAGCAGCCAAGTCTGGACAGGGGGCAGGAGCTCCTATAATTCACCCCTCCACTTT.